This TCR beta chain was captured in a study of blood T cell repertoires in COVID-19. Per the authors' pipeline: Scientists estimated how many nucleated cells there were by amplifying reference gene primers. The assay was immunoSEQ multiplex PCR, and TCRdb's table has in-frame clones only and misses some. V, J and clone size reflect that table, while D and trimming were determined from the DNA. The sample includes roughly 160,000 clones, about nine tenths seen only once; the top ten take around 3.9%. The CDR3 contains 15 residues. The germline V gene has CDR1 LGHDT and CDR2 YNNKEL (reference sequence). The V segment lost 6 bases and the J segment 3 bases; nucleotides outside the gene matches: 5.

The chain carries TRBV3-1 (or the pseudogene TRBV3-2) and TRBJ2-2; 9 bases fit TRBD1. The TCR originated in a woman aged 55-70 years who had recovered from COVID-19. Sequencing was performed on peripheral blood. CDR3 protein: CASRQGAVYTGELFF. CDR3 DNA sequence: TGTGCCAGCAGACAGGGGGCCGTCTACACCGGGGAGCTGTTTTTT.